The 2 T cell receptor beta chains below come from one sample, sequenced in a study of T cell changes during pregnancy in multiple sclerosis. Generated by immunoSEQ multiplex PCR, the TCRdb table keeps only in-frame clones and is missing some. This sample carries tens of thousands of clones, around 90% of them seen once, and the ten largest clones take 1.3%. This sample comprised peripheral blood, obtained in the second trimester of pregnancy. These receptor sequences come from a female donor in good health, enrolled as a control in a pregnancy study.

This clone came up once. The chain carries TRBV4-1 and TRBJ2-1; 7 nucleotides line up with TRBD1. This CDR3 comprises 16 residues. Trimming removed 2 bases from V and 3 bases from J; junction bases left unmatched: 7. CDR1 MGHRA and CDR2 YSYEKL come from the germline V gene. CDR3 residues: CASSQLRDRNYNEQFF. The CDR3 DNA follows: TGCGCCAGCAGCCAACTCCGGGACAGAAACTACAATGAGCAGTTCTTC.

The V gene is TRBV5-1, the J gene TRBJ2-7; D uncertain. The germline V gene has CDR1 SGHRS and CDR2 YFSETQ. The V end lost 5 bases, the J end lost 0 bases, and 12 bases lay between the germline ends. CDR3 length equals 14 residues. The DNA of the CDR3 is TGCGCCAGCAGTCCCCAGGCTCTCTCCTACGAGCAGTACTTC. It codes for CASSPQALSYEQYF.